This T cell receptor (beta chain) came from a study of T-cell memory formation after mild COVID-19. Study findings and constraints: Clones shrinking between day 15 and 85 showed a balanced CD4/CD8 split, and those that grew later tilted toward CD4+. Researchers found some responding clones in pre-infection memory, a sign that cross-reactive memory joined.

TCRdb analysed the 5' RACE reads with MiXCR anew, one entry per CDR3 protein. Among 110,000 or so distinct CDR3 sequences listed, about a fifth were seen once. Remarks on this clonotype: The antigen is not known.

After removal of 3 bases from V and 5 bases from J, the junction contained 7 bases not matched to a gene. This CDR3 contains 15 residues. Germline lookup yields CDR1 SGHVS and CDR2 FNYEAQ. This chain joins TRBV7-6 and TRBJ2-3; 8 bases match TRBD2. This clonotype was obtained from a man aged 18-30 years who had mild COVID-19 (a few samples of this study predate the infection). Cell type and time point are not known. The sequencing input was PBMCs or a T cell subset sorted from them (not recorded which). CDR3 coding DNA: TGTGCCAGCAGCTTTGCGGGGGGTTTGGGAGATACGCAGTATTTT. Translated, it gives CASSFAGGLGDTQYF.